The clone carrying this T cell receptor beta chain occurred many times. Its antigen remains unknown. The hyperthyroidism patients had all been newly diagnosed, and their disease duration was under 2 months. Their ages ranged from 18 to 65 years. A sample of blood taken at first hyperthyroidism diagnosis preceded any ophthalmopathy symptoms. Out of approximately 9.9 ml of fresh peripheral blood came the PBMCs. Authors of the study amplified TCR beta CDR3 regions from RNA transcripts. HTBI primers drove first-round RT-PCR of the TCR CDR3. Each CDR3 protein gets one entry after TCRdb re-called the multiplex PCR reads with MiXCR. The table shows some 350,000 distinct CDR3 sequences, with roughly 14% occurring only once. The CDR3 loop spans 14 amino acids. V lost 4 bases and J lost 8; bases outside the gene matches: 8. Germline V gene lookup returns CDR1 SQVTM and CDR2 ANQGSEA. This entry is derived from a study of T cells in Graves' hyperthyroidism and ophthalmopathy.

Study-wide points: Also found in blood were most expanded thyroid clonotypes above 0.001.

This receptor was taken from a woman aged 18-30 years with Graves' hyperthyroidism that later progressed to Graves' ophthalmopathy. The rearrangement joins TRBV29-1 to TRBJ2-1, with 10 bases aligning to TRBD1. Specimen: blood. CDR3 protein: CSVGGTGAGYEQFF. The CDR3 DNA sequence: TGCAGCGTTGGAGGGACAGGGGCCGGGTATGAGCAGTTCTTC.